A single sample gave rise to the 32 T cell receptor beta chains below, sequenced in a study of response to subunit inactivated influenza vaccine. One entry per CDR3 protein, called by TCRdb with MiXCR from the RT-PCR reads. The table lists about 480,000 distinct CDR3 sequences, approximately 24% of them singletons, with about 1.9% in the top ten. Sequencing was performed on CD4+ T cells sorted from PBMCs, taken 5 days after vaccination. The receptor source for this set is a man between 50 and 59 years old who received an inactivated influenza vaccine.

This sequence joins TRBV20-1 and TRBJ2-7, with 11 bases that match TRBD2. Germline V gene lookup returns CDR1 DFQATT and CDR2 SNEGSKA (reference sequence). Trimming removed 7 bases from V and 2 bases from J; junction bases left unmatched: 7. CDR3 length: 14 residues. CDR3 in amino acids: CSVPPGLAAYEQYF. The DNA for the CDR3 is TGCAGTGTCCCTCCGGGACTAGCGGCCTACGAGCAGTACTTC.

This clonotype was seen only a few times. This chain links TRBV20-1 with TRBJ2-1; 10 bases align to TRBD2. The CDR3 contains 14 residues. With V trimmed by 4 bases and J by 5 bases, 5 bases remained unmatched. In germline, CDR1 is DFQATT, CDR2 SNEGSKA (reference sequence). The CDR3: CSATTSGRDNEQFF. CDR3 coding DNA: TGCAGTGCTACGACTAGCGGGCGGGACAATGAGCAGTTCTTC.

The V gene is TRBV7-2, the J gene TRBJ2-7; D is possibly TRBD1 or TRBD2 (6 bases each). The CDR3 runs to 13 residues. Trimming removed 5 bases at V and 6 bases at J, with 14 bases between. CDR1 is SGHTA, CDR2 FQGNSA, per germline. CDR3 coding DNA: TGTGCCAGCAGCAGGGGGGAGCTTCTCGAGCAGTACTTC. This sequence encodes CASSRGELLEQYF.

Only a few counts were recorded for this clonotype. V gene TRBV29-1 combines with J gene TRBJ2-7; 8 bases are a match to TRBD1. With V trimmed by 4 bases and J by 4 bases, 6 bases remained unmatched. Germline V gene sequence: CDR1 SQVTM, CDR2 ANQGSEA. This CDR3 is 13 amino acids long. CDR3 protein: CSVVTDREYEQYF. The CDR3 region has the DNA TGCAGCGTTGTTACGGACAGGGAATACGAGCAGTACTTC.

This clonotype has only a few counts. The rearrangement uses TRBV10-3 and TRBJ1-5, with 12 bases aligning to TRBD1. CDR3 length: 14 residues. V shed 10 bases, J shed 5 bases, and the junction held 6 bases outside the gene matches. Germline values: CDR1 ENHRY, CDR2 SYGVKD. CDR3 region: CATTGTGGDQPQHF. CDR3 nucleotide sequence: TGTGCCACGACCGGGACAGGGGGCGATCAGCCCCAGCATTTT.

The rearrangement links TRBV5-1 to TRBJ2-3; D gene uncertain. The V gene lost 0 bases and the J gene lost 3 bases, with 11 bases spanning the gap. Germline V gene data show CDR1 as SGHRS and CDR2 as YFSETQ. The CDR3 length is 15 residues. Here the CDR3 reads CASSLVRMPTDTQYF. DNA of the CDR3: TGCGCCAGCAGCTTGGTACGGATGCCAACAGATACGCAGTATTTT.

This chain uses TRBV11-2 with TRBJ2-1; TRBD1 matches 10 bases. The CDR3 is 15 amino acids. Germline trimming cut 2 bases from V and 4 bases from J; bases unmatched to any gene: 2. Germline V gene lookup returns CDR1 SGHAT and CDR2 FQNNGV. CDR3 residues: CASSLRDRGYNEQFF. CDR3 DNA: TGTGCCAGCAGCTTAAGGGACAGGGGTTACAATGAGCAGTTCTTC.

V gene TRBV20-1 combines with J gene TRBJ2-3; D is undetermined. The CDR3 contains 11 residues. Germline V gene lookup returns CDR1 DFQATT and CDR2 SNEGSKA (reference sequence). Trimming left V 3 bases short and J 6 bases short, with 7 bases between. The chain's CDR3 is CSARFGDTQYF. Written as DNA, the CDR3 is TGCAGTGCTAGGTTCGGGGATACGCAGTATTTT.

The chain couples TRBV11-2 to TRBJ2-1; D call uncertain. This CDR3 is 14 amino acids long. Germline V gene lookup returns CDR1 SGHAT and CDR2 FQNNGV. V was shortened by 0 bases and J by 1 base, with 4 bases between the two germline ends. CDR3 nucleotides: TGTGCCAGCAGCTTAGAGAAGTCCTACAATGAGCAGTTCTTC. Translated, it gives CASSLEKSYNEQFF. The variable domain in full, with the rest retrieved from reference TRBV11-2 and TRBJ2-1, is EAGVAQSPRYKIIEKRQSVAFWCNPISGHATLYWYQQILGQGPKLLIQFQNNGVVDDSQLPKDRFSAERLKGVDSTLKIQPAKLEDSAVYLCASSLEKSYNEQFFGPGTRLTVL.

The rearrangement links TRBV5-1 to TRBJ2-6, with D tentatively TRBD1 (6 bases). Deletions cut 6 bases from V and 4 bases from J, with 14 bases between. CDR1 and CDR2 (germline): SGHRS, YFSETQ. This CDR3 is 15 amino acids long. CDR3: CASNPWGTGANVLTF. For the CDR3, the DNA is TGCGCCAGCAACCCTTGGGGGACAGGGGCCAACGTCCTGACTTTC.

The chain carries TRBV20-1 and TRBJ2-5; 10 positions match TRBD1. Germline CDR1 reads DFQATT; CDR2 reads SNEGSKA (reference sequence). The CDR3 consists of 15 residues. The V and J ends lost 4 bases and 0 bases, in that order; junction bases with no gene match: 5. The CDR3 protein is CSANRDRGHQETQYF. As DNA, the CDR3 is TGCAGTGCTAACCGGGACAGGGGCCACCAAGAGACCCAGTACTTC.

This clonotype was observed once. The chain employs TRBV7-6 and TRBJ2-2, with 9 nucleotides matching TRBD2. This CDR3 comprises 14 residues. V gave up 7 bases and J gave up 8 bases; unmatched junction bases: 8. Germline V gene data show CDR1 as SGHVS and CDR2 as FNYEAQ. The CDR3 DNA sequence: TGTGCCAGCACCCTAGCGGGGATGACGGGGGAGCTGTTTTTT. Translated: CASTLAGMTGELFF.

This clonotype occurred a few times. CDR3 loop: CASSLSGRAWGTDTQYF. Written as DNA, the CDR3 is TGTGCCAGCAGCTTGTCCGGGAGGGCCTGGGGCACAGATACGCAGTATTTT. V and J are TRBV11-1 and TRBJ2-3; 8 bases match TRBD2. CDR1 SGHAT and CDR2 FQDESV come from the germline V gene (reference sequence). The trim removed 3 bases at V and 1 base at J, leaving 9 bases unmatched. The CDR3 covers 17 residues. The variable domain in full, completed from reference TRBV11-1 and TRBJ2-3, reads EAEVAQSPRYKITEKSQAVAFWCDPISGHATLYWYRQILGQGPELLVQFQDESVVDDSQLPKDRFSAERLKGVDSTLKIQPAELGDSAMYLCASSLSGRAWGTDTQYFGPGTRLTVL.

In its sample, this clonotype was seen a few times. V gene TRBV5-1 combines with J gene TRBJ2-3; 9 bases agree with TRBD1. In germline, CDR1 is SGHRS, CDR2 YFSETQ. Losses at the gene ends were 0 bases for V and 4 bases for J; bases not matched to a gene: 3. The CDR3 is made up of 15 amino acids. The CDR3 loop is CASSLVGQGPDTQYF. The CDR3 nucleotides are TGCGCCAGCAGCTTGGTGGGACAGGGTCCAGATACGCAGTATTTT.

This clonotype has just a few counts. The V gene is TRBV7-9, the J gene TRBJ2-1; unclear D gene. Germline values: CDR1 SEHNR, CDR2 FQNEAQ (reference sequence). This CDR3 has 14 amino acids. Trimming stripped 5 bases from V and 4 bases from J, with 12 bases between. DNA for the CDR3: TGTGCCAGCAGCCCAGGACCATTTTACAATGAGCAGTTCTTC. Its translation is CASSPGPFYNEQFF.

This chain's CDR3 is CASTMGALAGETQYF. As DNA, the CDR3 is TGTGCCAGCACGATGGGGGCCCTAGCGGGAGAGACCCAGTACTTC. The gene calls are TRBV14 and TRBJ2-5; 8 positions agree with TRBD2. This CDR3 contains 15 residues. CDR1 is SGHDN, CDR2 FVKESK, per germline. The V segment lost 7 bases and the J segment 4 bases; nucleotides outside the gene matches: 11.

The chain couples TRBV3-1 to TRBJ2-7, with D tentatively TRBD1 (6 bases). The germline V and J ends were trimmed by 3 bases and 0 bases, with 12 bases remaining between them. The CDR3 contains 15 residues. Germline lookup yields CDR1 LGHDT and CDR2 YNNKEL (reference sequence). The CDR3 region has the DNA TGTGCCAGCAGCCATTCTGGGGGCGGCTCCTACGAGCAGTACTTC. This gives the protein CASSHSGGGSYEQYF.

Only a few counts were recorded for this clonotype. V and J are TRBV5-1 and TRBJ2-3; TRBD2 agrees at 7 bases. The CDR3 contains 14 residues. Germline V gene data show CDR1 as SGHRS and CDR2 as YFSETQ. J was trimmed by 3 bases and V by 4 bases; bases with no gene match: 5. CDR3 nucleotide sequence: TGCGCCAGCAGCCCCGGACTAGTAACAGATACGCAGTATTTT. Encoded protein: CASSPGLVTDTQYF.

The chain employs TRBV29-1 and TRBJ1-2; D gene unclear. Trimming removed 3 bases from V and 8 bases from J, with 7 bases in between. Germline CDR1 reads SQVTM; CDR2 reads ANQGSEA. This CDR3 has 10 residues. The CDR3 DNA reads TGCAGCGTTGAGGCCGGGGGCTACACCTTC. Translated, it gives CSVEAGGYTF.

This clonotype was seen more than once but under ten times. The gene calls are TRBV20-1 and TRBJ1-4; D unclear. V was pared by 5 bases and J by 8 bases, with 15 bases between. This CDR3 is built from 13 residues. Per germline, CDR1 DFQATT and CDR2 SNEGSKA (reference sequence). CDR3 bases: TGCAGTGCTTCTCAACCCCCGAGGGAAAAACTGTTTTTT. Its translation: CSASQPPREKLFF.

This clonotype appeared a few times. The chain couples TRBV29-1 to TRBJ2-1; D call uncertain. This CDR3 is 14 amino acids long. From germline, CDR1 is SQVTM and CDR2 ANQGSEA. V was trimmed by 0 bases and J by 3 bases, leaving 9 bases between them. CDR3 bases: TGCAGCGTTGAAGATCTTGGCTTCTACAATGAGCAGTTCTTC. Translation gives CSVEDLGFYNEQFF.

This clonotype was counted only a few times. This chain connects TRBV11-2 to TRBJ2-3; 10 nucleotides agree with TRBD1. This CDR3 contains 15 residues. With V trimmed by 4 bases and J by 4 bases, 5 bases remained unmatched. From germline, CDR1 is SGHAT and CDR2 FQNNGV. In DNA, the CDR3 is TGTGCCAGCAGCTCCGAGACAGGGGGCGCAGATACGCAGTATTTT. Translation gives CASSSETGGADTQYF.

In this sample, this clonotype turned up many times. The CDR3 DNA reads TGTGCCAGCAGTTTAGGACCGGGGACAGGGAATGAGCAGTTCTTC. Translating it yields CASSLGPGTGNEQFF. V is TRBV12-3 or TRBV12-4 and J is TRBJ2-1; 9 bases line up with TRBD1. The V gene end was trimmed by 1 base and the J gene end by 7 bases; junction bases not matched to a gene: 5. CDR3 length equals 15 residues.

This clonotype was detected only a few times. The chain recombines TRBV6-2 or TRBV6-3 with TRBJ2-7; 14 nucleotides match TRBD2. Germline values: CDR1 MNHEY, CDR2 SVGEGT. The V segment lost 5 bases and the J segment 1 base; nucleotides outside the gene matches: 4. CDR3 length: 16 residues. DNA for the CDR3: TGTGCCAGCAGTGCTCGACTAGCGGGAGGGTCCTACGAGCAGTACTTC. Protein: CASSARLAGGSYEQYF.

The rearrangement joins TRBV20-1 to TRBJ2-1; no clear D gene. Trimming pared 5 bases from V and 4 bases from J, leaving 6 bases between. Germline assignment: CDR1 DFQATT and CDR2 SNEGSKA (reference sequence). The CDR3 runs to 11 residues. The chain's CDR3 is CSAPKYNEQFF. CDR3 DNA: TGCAGTGCTCCAAAGTACAATGAGCAGTTCTTC.

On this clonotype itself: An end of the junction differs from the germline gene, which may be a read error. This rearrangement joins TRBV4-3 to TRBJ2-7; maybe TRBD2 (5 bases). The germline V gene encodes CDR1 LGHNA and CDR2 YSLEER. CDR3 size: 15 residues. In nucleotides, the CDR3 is TGCGCCAGCAGCCAAGAGGGGTCGGGGTTAGGCGAGCAGCACTTC. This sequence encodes CASSQEGSGLGEQHF.

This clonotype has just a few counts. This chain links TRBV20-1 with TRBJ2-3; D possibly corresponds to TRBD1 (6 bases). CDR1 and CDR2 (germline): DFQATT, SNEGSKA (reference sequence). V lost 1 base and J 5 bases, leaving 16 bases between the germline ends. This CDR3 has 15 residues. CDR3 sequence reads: CSARATGQEVDTQYF. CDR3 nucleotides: TGCAGTGCTAGAGCGACAGGTCAAGAGGTAGATACGCAGTATTTT.

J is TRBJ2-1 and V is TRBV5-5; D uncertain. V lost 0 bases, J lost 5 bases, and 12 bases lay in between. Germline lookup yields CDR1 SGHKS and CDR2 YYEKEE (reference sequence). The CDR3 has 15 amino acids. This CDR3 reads CASSLELSVHNEQFF. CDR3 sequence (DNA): TGTGCCAGCAGCTTGGAACTATCGGTACACAATGAGCAGTTCTTC.

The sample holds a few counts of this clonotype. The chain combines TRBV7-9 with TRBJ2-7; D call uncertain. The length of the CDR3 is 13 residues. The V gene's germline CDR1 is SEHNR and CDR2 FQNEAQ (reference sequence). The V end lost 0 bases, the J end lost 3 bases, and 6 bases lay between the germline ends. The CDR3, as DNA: TGTGCCAGCAGCTTAGCTGAGTTCTACGAGCAGTACTTC. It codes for CASSLAEFYEQYF.

For the CDR3, the DNA is TGTGCCAGCTCACCCCCCTTCACAGATACGCAGTATTTT. This codes for CASSPPFTDTQYF. This chain links TRBV18 with TRBJ2-3; D is undetermined. The germline CDR1 and CDR2 sequences are KGHSH and LQKENI. CDR3 length equals 13 residues. Trimming shortened V by 3 bases and J by 2 bases, and 6 bases separated the two germline ends. Supplemented by reference TRBV18 and TRBJ2-3, the full variable domain reads NAGVMQNPRHLVRRRGQEARLRCSPMKGHSHVYWYRQLPEEGLKFMVYLQKENIIDESGMPKERFSAEFPKEGPSILRIQQVVRGDSAAYFCASSPPFTDTQYFGPGTRLTVL.

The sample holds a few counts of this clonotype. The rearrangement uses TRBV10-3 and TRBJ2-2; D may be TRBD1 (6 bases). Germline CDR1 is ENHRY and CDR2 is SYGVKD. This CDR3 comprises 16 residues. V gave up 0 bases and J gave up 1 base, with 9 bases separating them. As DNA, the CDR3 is TGTGCCATCAGTGAGTCGGTCAGGGGGAACACCGGGGAGCTGTTTTTT. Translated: CAISESVRGNTGELFF.

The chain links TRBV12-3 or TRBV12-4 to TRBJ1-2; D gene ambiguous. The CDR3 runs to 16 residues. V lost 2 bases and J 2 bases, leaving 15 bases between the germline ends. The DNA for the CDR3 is TGTGCCAGCAGTTTACATCCCAATGCGGGGAACTATGGCTACACCTTC. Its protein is CASSLHPNAGNYGYTF.